This T cell receptor (beta chain) was obtained from a study of shared clonotypes between healthy human individuals (dated by TCRdb to about 2020). Turning to the overall study: A few men and a couple of women, aged 18 to 49 years, made up the cohort. For each donor, three plates each were used for CD4 naive and CD4 memory, two plates were used for CD8 naive, and one plate was used for CD8 memory. To increase sequencing depth and limit assay-specific biases, different laboratories used diverse techniques to prepare libraries and sequence TCR repertoires. The study deeply sequenced blood TCR repertoires of about 5 healthy adults to estimate repertoire size and the extent of clonotype sharing between individuals. Leukapheresis yielded between about 0.8 and 9.5 billion PBMCs per donor.

The donors were healthy, HIV-negative adults with no recently reported acute infections or vaccinations. Every donor was a Caucasian adult residing in Nashville, Tennessee, USA. CD4+ T cells were enriched through magnetic negative selection, after which naive cells were positively selected on CD45RA and the remaining negative fraction served as the memory subset. Blood was obtained by leukapheresis, after which PBMCs were separated by Ficoll-Histopaque density gradient centrifugation and cryopreserved in liquid nitrogen vapor phase. Analytical flow cytometry was used to check the purity and quantity of every magnetically sorted T cell population. Genomic DNA was isolated from every sorted fraction and measured by UV absorbance on a Nanodrop 2000c. The investigation overall reported the following: Rarefaction of sorted-subset datasets indicated incomplete sequencing despite the large sequencing depth. Sampling was restricted to blood, and TCR repertoires in tissues likely differ from the TCR repertoires found in blood. Because the study included only a small number of donors, the genetic and exposure-history diversity represented was limited. Based on pairwise subsampling, the degree of clonotype sharing among donors was expected to be affected by sequencing depth. Higher generation probabilities were observed for clonotypes shared by all four sorted-subset donors than for non-shared clonotypes. Estimated clonotype richness was generally larger for naive than for memory subsets. About 5% of naive CD4, 3.5% of naive CD8, around 2.3% of memory CD4, and more than 0.35% of memory CD8 clonotypes were shared across several donors.

Using the deep immunoSEQ assay, multiplex PCR amplified TCR CDR3 regions from genomic DNA. Genomic DNA extracted from each cell subset was distributed evenly over all wells of several immunoSEQ 96-well plates, and each plate served as one replicate. For sorted subsets, around 200 ng genomic DNA, equal to 25,000 to 35,000 T cell genomes, was loaded into each replicate PCR. Purified libraries were measured with a Qubit 3.0 fluorometer, size-checked on a Bioanalyzer 2100, and measured again with the KAPA Library Quantification kit. A separate single-read 150-cycle Illumina NextSeq 550 flow cell was used to sequence each immunoSEQ 96-well plate. Turning to the authors' computational methods: Because the immunoSEQ output included only junctional sequences and no quality scores, the filtering could not be the same as the filtering used for full-length reads. Sequences were annotated with PyIR, a Python wrapper for IgBLAST v1.9, using IMGT germline references to assign V/J genes and CDR3. Reads with weak V/J assignments (E-value above 1e-6), missing CDR3, stop codons, out-of-frame junctions, or ambiguous translated residues were removed. A V3J clonotype was defined by an identical inferred V gene, J gene, and CDR3 amino acid sequence. The percentage overlap between two repertoires was calculated by dividing the number of shared unique clonotypes by the size of the smaller repertoire. Richness of each repertoire was evaluated using RTK rarefaction, the Chao1 estimator, and Recon v2.1 estimates of unobserved clonotypes. OLGA was used to compute generation probabilities for all TCRbeta clonotypes that the gDNA method yielded from a few donors. TCRdb holds this immuneACCESS table with in-frame rearrangements only. Some clones are missing; in checked studies, unresolved V genes explain under half, and the rest has no known cause. Clonal size and the V and J genes are those of that table, whereas D and trimming came from the DNA. Counted in this sample were 2 million to 2.5 million clones; approximately 95% of them appeared once. Approximately 0.4% of the sample lies in the top ten.

From the cysteine through the phenylalanine, the CDR3 covers 13 amino acids. Only the CDR3 portion is preserved as DNA: 39 bases, with reading frame beginning at the first base. The trim is 2 bases for V and 7 bases for J, with a gap of 9 bases between the germline ends. CDR1 and CDR2 are read off the germline V gene (reference sequence) as LNHNV and YYDKDF. This clone was detected a few times. Its antigen specificity is not known. No much larger clone exists at a distance of one base, and base qualities are not known. Sequencing was performed on naive CD4+ T cells from PBMCs. The cell subset or site tag for this specimen amounts to: CD45RA+ positively selected. This chain joins TRBV15 to TRBJ1-5; TRBD1 could be the D gene, as 6 bases match. This TCR was recovered from a man aged 18 to 29 in good health. Some clones in this sample may be carry-over from other donors' samples. CDR3 region: CATSRRGPQPQHF. The nucleotide sequence is TGTGCCACCAGCAGACGGGGGCCGCAGCCCCAGCATTTT. Outside the CDR3, residues come from the reference TRBV15 and TRBJ1-5 proteins, so the full variable domain is: DAMVIQNPRYQVTQFGKPVTLSCSQTLNHNVMYWYQQKSSQAPKLLFHYYDKDFNNEADTPDNFQSRRPNTSFCFLDIRSPGLGDTAMYLCATSRRGPQPQHFGDGTRLSIL.